These 18 T cell receptor beta chains were sequenced from one sample in a study of cytomegalovirus exposure and HLA in healthy donors. Data came from immunoSEQ multiplex PCR; TCRdb stores just in-frame clones and leaves some out. This table holds some 110,000 clones, roughly 88% found once. The sequenced sample was PBMCs. These receptors came from a man aged 18 to 35 in good health and CMV-seronegative.

V and J are TRBV18 and TRBJ2-1, with TRBD2 matching 7 bases. Germline values: CDR1 KGHSH, CDR2 LQKENI. The CDR3 spans 16 residues. Trimming cost V 1 base and J 4 bases; bases outside gene matches: 7. CDR3 sequence: CASSPLPSGDYNEQFF. In DNA, the CDR3 is TGTGCCAGCTCACCACTGCCTAGCGGAGATTACAATGAGCAGTTCTTC.

J is TRBJ2-2 and V is TRBV27, with TRBD2 matching 12 bases. This CDR3 is 17 amino acids long. In germline, CDR1 is MNHEY, CDR2 SMNVEV (reference sequence). V shed 3 bases, J shed 7 bases, and the junction held 9 bases outside the gene matches. As DNA, the CDR3 is TGTGCCAGCAGTTTTCAGCTCTCTAGCGGGGGGGACGGGGAGCTGTTTTTT. Translated, it gives CASSFQLSSGGDGELFF.

The gene calls are TRBV6-1 and TRBJ1-1; D unclear. The CDR3 length is 15 residues. The germline V and J ends were trimmed by 8 bases and 0 bases, with 16 bases remaining between them. CDR1 is MNHNS, CDR2 SASEGT, per germline. The CDR3 nucleotides read TGTGCCAGCCCACCCTACTTTATAATGAACACTGAAGCTTTCTTT. Encoded protein: CASPPYFIMNTEAFF.

A few counts support this clone. The chain recombines TRBV30 with TRBJ1-1, with D perhaps TRBD1 (5 bases). CDR3 length: 15 amino acids. V dropped 0 bases and J dropped 5 bases, with 16 bases sitting between them. From germline, CDR1 is GTSNPN and CDR2 SVGIG (reference sequence). CDR3 nucleotides: TGTGCCTGGAGTGTACCGGGCAGGGTGGGGACTGAAGCTTTCTTT. Translation: CAWSVPGRVGTEAFF.

The chain couples TRBV5-1 to TRBJ2-1; D is unresolved. V was cut by 0 bases and J by 0 bases, with 7 bases left in between. The germline V gene encodes CDR1 SGHRS and CDR2 YFSETQ. The CDR3 has 15 amino acids. The CDR3 protein is CASSLEMSSYNEQFF. The CDR3, as DNA: TGCGCCAGCAGCTTGGAAATGAGCTCCTACAATGAGCAGTTCTTC.

The chain uses TRBV9 and TRBJ2-1, with a possible D match to TRBD1 (6 bases). The ends were cut back, 0 bases at V and 6 bases at J, with 13 bases in the middle. Germline V gives CDR1 SGDLS, CDR2 YYNGEE. The CDR3 extends over 15 amino acids. CDR3: CASSVGQGFSNEQFF. CDR3 nucleotide sequence: TGTGCCAGCAGCGTAGGCCAGGGGTTTAGCAATGAGCAGTTCTTC.

The rearrangement uses TRBV5-6 and TRBJ2-2; maybe TRBD1 (5 bases). The germline CDR1 and CDR2 sequences are SGHDT and YYEEEE. The CDR3 is 17 residues long. Deletions cut 3 bases from V and 0 bases from J, with 15 bases between. The CDR3 is CASSSQAFLANTGELFF. The CDR3 region has the DNA TGTGCCAGCAGCTCACAGGCCTTCCTGGCGAACACCGGGGAGCTGTTTTTT.

Details on this clone: Other DNA sequences in this sample translate to the same CDR3. The rearrangement links TRBV7-2 to TRBJ2-2; 11 positions match TRBD2. The CDR3 runs 16 residues. V dropped 6 bases and J dropped 5; count of bases not matched to a gene: 8. CDR1 is SGHTA, CDR2 FQGNSA, per germline. CDR3 loop: CASSLGLAGGTGELFF. CDR3 bases: TGTGCCAGCAGTCTTGGACTAGCGGGCGGGACCGGGGAGCTGTTTTTT.

V gene TRBV7-2 combines with J gene TRBJ2-7, with D tentatively TRBD2 (5 bases). V gave up 3 bases and J gave up 2 bases, with 11 bases separating them. CDR1 is SGHTA, CDR2 FQGNSA, per germline. This CDR3 region has 14 residues. CDR3 amino acids: CASSFPTSPYEQYF. Written as DNA, the CDR3 is TGTGCCAGCAGCTTCCCAACTAGTCCCTACGAGCAGTACTTC.

In DNA, the CDR3 is TGTGCCAGCAGCCCCCATAGGGGACAGGGAGATCAGCCCCAGCATTTT. It specifies CASSPHRGQGDQPQHF. The chain has TRBV5-5 and TRBJ1-5, with 9 nucleotides matching TRBD1. This CDR3 region has 16 residues. The V gene's germline CDR1 is SGHKS and CDR2 YYEKEE (reference sequence). Trimming at V came to 4 bases and at J to 5 bases, leaving 10 bases not matched to a gene. The whole variable domain, remainder taken from reference TRBV5-5 and TRBJ1-5, is DAGVTQSPTHLIKTRGQQVTLRCSPISGHKSVSWYQQVLGQGPQFIFQYYEKEERGRGNFPDRFSARQFPNYSSELNVNALLLGDSALYLCASSPHRGQGDQPQHFGDGTRLSIL.

The chain is built from TRBV30 and TRBJ1-1; 8 nucleotides align to TRBD1. This CDR3 region has 15 residues. The germline CDR1 and CDR2 sequences are GTSNPN and SVGIG (reference sequence). V dropped 3 bases and J dropped 0; count of bases not matched to a gene: 6. CDR3 DNA sequence: TGTGCCTGGAGAAAGACAGGGGCCCTGAACACTGAAGCTTTCTTT. Amino acids: CAWRKTGALNTEAFF.

This chain joins TRBV11-2 and TRBJ1-2; 9 nucleotides match TRBD1. Trimming removed 1 base from V and 3 bases from J; junction bases left unmatched: 6. This CDR3 is built from 16 residues. Germline V gene sequence: CDR1 SGHAT, CDR2 FQNNGV. In DNA form, the CDR3 reads TGTGCCAGCAGCTTAGGCACAGGGGGCGCACACTATGGCTACACCTTC. Its translation: CASSLGTGGAHYGYTF.

The chain uses TRBV25-1 and TRBJ2-7; 7 nucleotides match TRBD1. The CDR3 has 14 residues. Germline CDR1 and CDR2: MGHDK and SYGVNS. V shed 6 bases, J shed 4 bases, and the junction held 9 bases outside the gene matches. The CDR3 DNA follows: TGTGCCAGCAGGGAAACGGGACAGTCTTACGAGCAGTACTTC. Its translation: CASRETGQSYEQYF.

The CDR3, as DNA: TGTGCCAGTAGTAGCCACAGGGTTATAAGGGAAAAACTGTTTTTT. Translation: CASSSHRVIREKLFF. The J gene is TRBJ1-4, the V gene TRBV19; a possible D gene is TRBD1 (6 bases). The CDR3 has 15 residues. V lost 4 bases to trimming and J lost 8 bases, with 17 bases between them. Germline assignment: CDR1 LNHDA and CDR2 SQIVND (reference sequence).

The V call is TRBV5-1, the J call TRBJ2-7; the D is unclear. CDR1 and CDR2 (germline): SGHRS, YFSETQ. The ends were cut back, 1 base at V and 2 bases at J, with 7 bases in the middle. The CDR3 is 13 residues long. The CDR3 is CASSLTDPYEQYF. The CDR3 bases are TGCGCCAGCAGCTTGACTGATCCCTACGAGCAGTACTTC.

This rearrangement joins TRBV2 to TRBJ2-3; 10 nucleotides line up with TRBD1. V was pared by 6 bases and J by 3 bases, with 3 bases of the junction left unmatched. Germline V CDR1 and CDR2: SNHLY, FYNNEI. The CDR3 loop spans 14 amino acids. The CDR3 DNA sequence: TGTGCCAGCAGCGGGACAGGGGAGACAGATACGCAGTATTTT. This sequence encodes CASSGTGETDTQYF. Supplemented by reference TRBV2 and TRBJ2-3, the full variable domain reads EPEVTQTPSHQVTQMGQEVILRCVPISNHLYFYWYRQILGQKVEFLVSFYNNEISEKSEIFDDQFSVERPDGSNFTLKIRSTKLEDSAMYFCASSGTGETDTQYFGPGTRLTVL.

The chain uses TRBV28 and TRBJ2-7; TRBD2 might be the D (5 bases). Deletions cut 5 bases from V and 6 bases from J, with 20 bases between. Looked up from germline, CDR1 is MDHEN and CDR2 is SYDVKM. The CDR3 totals 15 residues. The chain's CDR3 is CASSRLDLRASEQYF. The CDR3 DNA reads as TGTGCCAGCAGTCGCCTAGATCTGCGGGCATCCGAGCAGTACTTC.

The V call is TRBV6-1, the J call TRBJ2-7; tentatively, D is TRBD2 (6 bases). The germline V and J ends were trimmed by 2 bases and 6 bases, with 14 bases remaining between them. Germline V lookup: CDR1 MNHNS, CDR2 SASEGT. The length of the CDR3 is 14 residues. CDR3 sequence (DNA): TGTGCCAGCAGTGAAAACGGGGGAAATCGCGAGCAGTACTTC. Its translation is CASSENGGNREQYF.